This TCR beta chain was found in a study of blood T cell repertoires in COVID-19. Whole-study context: Some COVID-19 samples were acute and others convalescent; all came from the United States, Italy and Spain. The cDNA or gDNA used as material had been derived from T cells, B-cell-depleted T cells, or PBMCs.

Authors' methods: Quantification of nucleated cells was approximated via reference gene primer amplification. TCRdb's copy holds only in-frame clones and misses some; the assay was immunoSEQ multiplex PCR. V, J and clone size are taken as reported in that table, and D and trimming were inferred from the DNA itself. The sample lists approximately 210,000 clones, about nine tenths seen once, with 0.6% to 0.9% in the top ten. Sample: peripheral blood. This sequence originates from a woman aged 70-85 years with acute or convalescent COVID-19.

DNA of the CDR3: TGTGCCAGCAGCCAAGGACTAGCGGGGGTTGAGCAGTTCTTC. This sequence encodes CASSQGLAGVEQFF. The gene calls are TRBV4-2 and TRBJ2-1; 12 positions agree with TRBD2. Trimming cost V 1 base and J 9 bases; bases outside gene matches: 1. The germline gives CDR1 LGHNA, CDR2 YNFKEQ. The CDR3 is 14 residues long.